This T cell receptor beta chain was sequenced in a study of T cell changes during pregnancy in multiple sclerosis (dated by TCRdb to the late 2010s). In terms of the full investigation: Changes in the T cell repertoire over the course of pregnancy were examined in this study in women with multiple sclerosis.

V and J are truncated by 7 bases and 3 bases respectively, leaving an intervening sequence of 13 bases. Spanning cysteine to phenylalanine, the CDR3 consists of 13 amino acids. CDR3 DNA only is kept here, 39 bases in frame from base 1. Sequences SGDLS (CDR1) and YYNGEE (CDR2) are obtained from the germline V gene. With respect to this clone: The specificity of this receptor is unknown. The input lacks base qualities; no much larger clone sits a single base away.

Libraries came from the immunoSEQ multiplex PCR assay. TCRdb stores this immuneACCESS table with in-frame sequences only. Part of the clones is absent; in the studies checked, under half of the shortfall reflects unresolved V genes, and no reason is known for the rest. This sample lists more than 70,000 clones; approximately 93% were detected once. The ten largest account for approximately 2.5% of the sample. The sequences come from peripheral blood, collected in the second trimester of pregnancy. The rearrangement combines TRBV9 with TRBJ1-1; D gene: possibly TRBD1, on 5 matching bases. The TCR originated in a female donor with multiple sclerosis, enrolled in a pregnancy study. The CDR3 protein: CASRNGADTEAFF. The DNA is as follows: TGTGCCAGCCGTAATGGGGCAGACACTGAAGCTTTCTTT.